This T cell receptor (beta chain) is drawn from a study of control samples from healthy donors and cancer patients (dated by TCRdb to the early 2020s). With regard to this clone: This clone's antigen is unknown. The record has no base qualities; no much larger clone is one base away.

Library preparation used the immunoSEQ multiplex PCR assay. As stored in TCRdb, this immuneACCESS dataset retains in-frame rearrangements with V and J assigned. A fraction of the clones does not appear; measured against another copy, unresolved V genes explain less than half of the discrepancy, and the remainder lacks a known reason. The sample profile shows 150,000 to 200,000 clones; 93% of them were found once. Of the sample, 4.1% is held by the ten largest clones. For CDR1 and CDR2, the germline V gene lists LGHNA and YSLEER. Trimming takes 4 bases from V and 3 bases from J, and the germline ends sit 19 bases apart. The CDR3 contains 16 residues, cysteine and phenylalanine counted. Of the read, only the CDR3 DNA is kept; its 48 bases are in frame from base 1.

Source material: blood. The chain links TRBV4-3 with TRBJ2-7; TRBD2 might be the D gene, on 5 matching bases. The receptor was derived from a woman in her fifties or sixties in good health. In nucleotide form, the sequence is TGCGCCAGCAGCCCAGGAAGAGGGAACAGCTACTACGAGCAGTACTTC. Translated, it gives CASSPGRGNSYYEQYF.